This TCR beta chain was identified during a study of CD8 T cells in Susac syndrome (dated by TCRdb to the late 2010s). Regarding the study in general: The study used repertoire sequencing to test whether antigen drove CD8+ T cell activation and differentiation in Susac syndrome.

Concerning this clonotype: What antigen it recognizes has not been identified. No base-level quality is on record; no much larger clone is a single base apart.

The CDR3 numbers 14 residues from cysteine through phenylalanine. Of the read, only the CDR3 DNA is kept; its 42 bases are in frame from base 1. Looking up the germline V gene yields CDR1 SGHTA and CDR2 FQGTGA. The V end loses 5 bases and the J end loses 10 bases, and a stretch of 18 bases separates them. The research as a whole found: The number of individuals in the TCR sequencing and HLA analysis was recognized as being relatively small.

RNA was extracted using the RNeasy kit, and roughly 0.5 to 1 ug of the RNA was reverse transcribed with random hexamers. The immunoSEQ multiplex PCR assay, which covers 54 Vbeta and 13 Jbeta segments, was used to amplify TCR beta CDR3 regions. Bias from PCR amplification was corrected by using a synthetic template baseline for primer optimization and for computational correction. In the paper's pipeline: Reads were annotated to V, D and J genes according to IMGT and were analyzed with immunoSEQ Analyzer, with only productive sequences retained. Clonality was computed as one minus Shannon entropy normalized by log2 of the number of productive unique sequences. For each patient and control, public and private clones were evaluated among the 100 most prevalent clones. A clone was defined as Susac-specific if it was absent from the healthy and MS cohorts, from some 1,100 published viral clones and from other ImmuneACCESS disease sequences. TCRdb's own reprocessing of the public reads used fastp at Q25 and MiXCR and kept productive beta chains. Each CDR3 protein gets just one entry, which takes the most common genes and DNA from the rows behind it. These V and J calls rely on TCRdb rather than the paper's analysis. This sample holds 250,000 to 350,000 distinct CDR3 sequences; approximately 90% were observed only once. In total, the top ten clones hold 0.065% of the sample.

Peripheral blood CD8+ and CD4+ T cells from healthy donors, Susac syndrome patients and multiple sclerosis patients were profiled using high-throughput TCR beta sequencing. Treatment-naive patients with stable or active relapsing-remitting disease fulfilling revised McDonald criteria were used as multiple sclerosis controls. Bulk CD8+ and CD4+ T cells were purified by magnetic negative isolation, whereas CD8+ TEMRA cells were enriched by FACS. Blood was drawn into EDTA tubes, processed within 24 hours, and PBMCs were isolated by density gradient centrifugation. PBMCs intended for TCR sequencing were cryopreserved in liquid nitrogen and were subsequently thawed in a 37 degrees C water bath. Purity of sorted or isolated CD4+, CD8+ and CD8+ TEMRA cells was at least 90%.

This sequence was found in a human donor with multiple sclerosis. The material sequenced was CD4+ T cells from PBMCs. The rearranged segments are TRBV7-3 and TRBJ2-1; TRBD1 is a possible D gene, resting on 6 matching bases. At the DNA level, the sequence is TGTGCCAGCAGCATACAGGGTCGGGGCGACGAGCAGTTCTTC. Translated, it reads CASSIQGRGDEQFF.